This entry lists 16 T cell receptor beta chains sequenced from one sample in a study of cytomegalovirus exposure and HLA in healthy donors. The PCR used 60 Vbeta and 13 Jbeta primers. Produced via immunoSEQ multiplex PCR; TCRdb's table is partial and in-frame only. The data hold around 140,000 clones, with 70% to 85% observed a single time. Input material: PBMCs. Receptor source: a female donor in good health and CMV-seronegative.

V and J are TRBV4-1 and TRBJ1-2; the match to TRBD1 covers 8 bases. The CDR3 consists of 15 residues. J was trimmed by 2 bases and V by 3 bases; bases with no gene match: 5. Germline assignment: CDR1 MGHRA and CDR2 YSYEKL. The CDR3 DNA reads TGCGCCAGCAGCCAGGGGGGACAGGCGAACTATGGCTACACCTTC. Translated, it gives CASSQGGQANYGYTF.

The count of this clone is one. The rearrangement uses TRBV4-3 and TRBJ2-2; D possibly corresponds to TRBD2 (7 bases). Germline CDR1 is LGHNA and CDR2 is YSLEER. V lost 4 bases, J lost 4 bases, and 13 bases lay in between. The length of the CDR3 is 15 residues. The CDR3 loop reads CASSRGGPGTGELFF. As DNA, the CDR3 is TGCGCCAGCAGCCGCGGGGGCCCCGGCACCGGGGAGCTGTTTTTT.

This sequence joins TRBV4-2 and TRBJ1-5; no firm D call. The V end lost 0 bases, the J end lost 0 bases, and 12 bases lay between the germline ends. The CDR3 has 17 residues. Germline V gene sequence: CDR1 LGHNA, CDR2 YNFKEQ. CDR3 bases: TGTGCCAGCAGCCAAGAAACAGAAACTTATAGCAATCAGCCCCAGCATTTT. Translation: CASSQETETYSNQPQHF.

This clone has a single count. This chain connects TRBV30 to TRBJ2-1; the match to TRBD2 covers 12 bases. CDR3 length: 17 amino acids. Germline assignment: CDR1 GTSNPN and CDR2 SVGIG (reference sequence). The V segment lost 2 bases and the J segment 0 bases; nucleotides outside the gene matches: 5. CDR3: CAWSPLAGGGSYNEQFF. In nucleotides, the CDR3 is TGTGCCTGGAGTCCTCTAGCGGGAGGGGGCTCCTACAATGAGCAGTTCTTC.

The rearrangement links TRBV6-6 to TRBJ1-5; 9 bases map to TRBD1. The CDR3 is made up of 14 amino acids. Germline values: CDR1 MNHNY, CDR2 SVGAGI (reference sequence). Trimming at V came to 5 bases and at J to 4 bases, leaving 3 bases not matched to a gene. The CDR3 bases are TGTGCCAGCAGTGGACAGGGGACGAATCAGCCCCAGCATTTT. Protein sequence: CASSGQGTNQPQHF.

The sample holds a few counts of this clone. CDR3 sequence: CASSLGLQGKEAFF. The CDR3 region has the DNA TGTGCCAGCAGCTTAGGGCTACAGGGGAAGGAAGCTTTCTTT. The gene calls are TRBV28 and TRBJ1-1; 7 bases line up with TRBD1. The germline gives CDR1 MDHEN, CDR2 SYDVKM. The CDR3 is made up of 14 amino acids. J lost 8 bases, V lost 6 bases, and 12 bases had no gene match. The full variable domain, its missing parts supplied by reference TRBV28 and TRBJ1-1, is DVKVTQSSRYLVKRTGEKVFLECVQDMDHENMFWYRQDPGLGLRLIYFSYDVKMKEKGDIPEGYSVSREKKERFSLILESASTNQTSMYLCASSLGLQGKEAFFGQGTRLTVV.

V and J are TRBV18 and TRBJ2-2; 7 bases align to TRBD2. J lost 0 bases, V lost 1 base, and 2 bases had no gene match. The V gene's germline CDR1 is KGHSH and CDR2 LQKENI. This CDR3 has 16 amino acids. CDR3 nucleotide sequence: TGTGCCAGCTCACCACGACTAGCCGCGAACACCGGGGAGCTGTTTTTT. It translates to CASSPRLAANTGELFF.

This chain joins TRBV4-1 and TRBJ2-3, with D tentatively TRBD2 (5 bases). The CDR3 is 14 residues long. Germline assignment: CDR1 MGHRA and CDR2 YSYEKL. V gave up 2 bases and J gave up 2 bases, with 8 bases separating them. CDR3 coding DNA: TGCGCCAGCAGCCAAACGGAGGACACAGATACGCAGTATTTT. It specifies CASSQTEDTDTQYF.

This chain links TRBV6-5 with TRBJ2-5, with a weak D call TRBD2 (6 bases). The DNA end lines up better with TRBJ2-7; the J call may be wrong. CDR1 is MNHEY and CDR2 is SVGAGI in the germline V gene. This CDR3 comprises 16 residues. CDR3 bases: TGTGCCAGCAGTTACTCGATCTCCCTAGCGTACTACGAGCAGTACTTC. Amino acid sequence: CASSYSISLAYYEQYF.

The V and J genes are TRBV28 and TRBJ2-5, with TRBD1 matching over 7 bases. With V trimmed by 3 bases and J by 5 bases, 6 bases remained unmatched. CDR1 is MDHEN and CDR2 is SYDVKM in the germline V gene. The CDR3 spans 14 residues. Here the CDR3 DNA reads TGTGCCAGCAGTTTCCCGGGACAGAGCGAGACCCAGTACTTC. It specifies CASSFPGQSETQYF.

The gene calls are TRBV27 and TRBJ2-3; tentatively, D is TRBD1 (8 bases). V gave up 7 bases and J gave up 3 bases, with 14 bases separating them. The CDR3 has 14 residues. From germline, CDR1 is MNHEY and CDR2 SMNVEV (reference sequence). As DNA, the CDR3 is TGTGCCAGCACCGACAGGGGAGGGACAGATACGCAGTATTTT. It translates to CASTDRGGTDTQYF.

This chain uses TRBV5-4 with TRBJ1-2, with D possibly being TRBD1 (5 bases). This CDR3 contains 15 residues. Trimming removed 3 bases at V and 2 bases at J, with 14 bases between. Germline V gene lookup returns CDR1 SGHNT and CDR2 YYREEE (reference sequence). The CDR3 region has the DNA TGTGCCAGCAGCTCACCCGGGACTCCGAACTATGGCTACACCTTC. Translating gives CASSSPGTPNYGYTF.

The chain is built from TRBV7-9 and TRBJ2-1; perhaps TRBD1 as D (11 bases). Germline lookup yields CDR1 SEHNR and CDR2 FQNEAQ (reference sequence). V was cut by 6 bases and J by 8 bases, with 32 bases left in between. The CDR3 totals 19 residues. CDR3 loop: CASRSGQGASGRAWDEQFF. The CDR3, as DNA: TGTGCCAGCAGATCCGGACAGGGGGCGAGCGGGAGGGCCTGGGATGAGCAGTTCTTC.

The genes are TRBV5-1 and TRBJ1-5; 8 positions match TRBD1. Germline values: CDR1 SGHRS, CDR2 YFSETQ. This CDR3 is built from 14 residues. With 4 bases clipped from V and 7 bases from J, the junction kept 7 bases outside the gene matches. The CDR3 nucleotides are TGCGCCAGCAGCGTAACAGGGGGTAACCAGCCCCAGCATTTT. Translation gives CASSVTGGNQPQHF. The complete variable domain, with remaining parts taken from reference TRBV5-1 and TRBJ1-5, reads KAGVTQTPRYLIKTRGQQVTLSCSPISGHRSVSWYQQTPGQGLQFLFEYFSETQRNKGNFPGRFSGRQFSNSRSEMNVSTLELGDSALYLCASSVTGGNQPQHFGDGTRLSIL.

The J gene is TRBJ2-1, the V gene TRBV29-1, with 8 bases identical to TRBD2. This CDR3 is 16 amino acids long. The germline V gene encodes CDR1 SQVTM and CDR2 ANQGSEA. The junction had 8 bases not matched to a gene; V was cut back by 3 bases and J by 1 base. In DNA form, the CDR3 reads TGCAGCGTTGAGGGTCTTAGCGGGGATTCCTACAATGAGCAGTTCTTC. This codes for CSVEGLSGDSYNEQFF.

The chain couples TRBV7-2 to TRBJ2-1; 12 positions match TRBD2. The CDR3 totals 15 residues. Germline V gene sequence: CDR1 SGHTA, CDR2 FQGNSA. The J segment lost 4 bases and the V segment lost 3 bases, leaving 1 base of the junction unmatched. The CDR3 nucleotides are TGTGCCAGCAGCTTTGGACTAGCGGGATACAATGAGCAGTTCTTC. Encoded protein: CASSFGLAGYNEQFF. Together with reference TRBV7-2 and TRBJ2-1, the CDR3 gives the full variable domain: GAGVSQSPSNKVTEKGKDVELRCDPISGHTALYWYRQSLGQGLEFLIYFQGNSAPDKSGLPSDRFSAERTGGSVSTLTIQRTQQEDSAVYLCASSFGLAGYNEQFFGPGTRLTVL.